Listed here are 3 T cell receptor beta chains from one sample, sequenced in a study of PD-L1 blockade in urothelial cancer. Using immunoSEQ multiplex PCR, the repertoire was profiled, and TCRdb retains in-frame clones only, with some absent. Of roughly 42,000 clones listed, 75% to 95% were seen once; the top ten hold about 7.9%. The time point denotes: peripheral blood 6 weeks after treatment start. Sequenced here: PBMCs, sampled around atezolizumab (anti-PD-L1) treatment. These receptors originate from a man aged 65 to 85 with urothelial cancer.

The rearrangement links TRBV28 to TRBJ1-5; TRBD1 matches at 9 bases. Germline CDR1 is MDHEN and CDR2 is SYDVKM. CDR3 length equals 19 residues. V trimming: 7 bases; J trimming: 0 bases; junction bases outside the gene matches: 16. This CDR3 is CASKILKPGQGASNQPQHF. The CDR3 nucleotides are TGTGCCAGCAAAATACTCAAACCGGGACAGGGTGCTAGCAATCAGCCCCAGCATTTT.

This rearrangement joins TRBV7-9 to TRBJ2-1; 7 bases are a match to TRBD1. V shed 5 bases and J 2 bases; nucleotides not matched to a gene: 6. The CDR3 spans 15 residues. From germline, CDR1 is SEHNR and CDR2 FQNEAQ (reference sequence). The CDR3: CASSPQGWAYNEQFF. The CDR3 coding sequence is TGTGCCAGCAGCCCACAGGGGTGGGCCTACAATGAGCAGTTCTTC.

J is TRBJ2-7 and V is TRBV6-1, with D possibly TRBD2 on 6 matching bases. V gave up 4 bases and J gave up 5 bases, with 18 bases separating them. The germline V gene has CDR1 MNHNS and CDR2 SASEGT. The CDR3 extends over 15 amino acids. CDR3 sequence (DNA): TGTGCCAGCAGTGCCGTCGGCTCCCGGGGGAACGAGCAGTACTTC. This encodes CASSAVGSRGNEQYF.